The 19 T cell receptor beta chains given below trace back to one sample, sequenced in a study of prognosis after radiotherapy for stage I lung cancer. Amplicons of TCR beta CDR3 were generated from genomic DNA by two-round multiplex PCR. Primers were specific to each TRBV and TRBJ gene in first-round PCR. TCRdb reprocessed the multiplex PCR reads with MiXCR, giving one entry per CDR3 protein. This table holds 20,000 to 30,000 distinct CDR3 sequences, roughly 40% found once. The sample in question was PBMCs, obtained before or after stereotactic body radiation therapy (not recorded which). The receptors stem from a donor of 50 years or more with non-small cell lung cancer.

Judged by abundance, this clonotype is medium-sized. The J gene is TRBJ2-2, the V gene TRBV11-2, with 8 bases that match TRBD2. The CDR3 loop spans 17 amino acids. Germline values: CDR1 SGHAT, CDR2 FQNNGV. With 0 bases clipped from V and 2 bases from J, the junction kept 5 bases outside the gene matches. The CDR3 is CASSLDAGGRNTGELFF. CDR3 DNA: TGTGCCAGCAGCTTAGATGCGGGAGGTAGAAACACCGGGGAGCTGTTTTTT.

By share, this clonotype ranks as medium-sized (0.01 to 0.1%). The chain links TRBV2 to TRBJ2-2; possible D gene TRBD1, 5 bases. Trimming took 6 bases from V and 6 from J, leaving 11 bases between them. The CDR3 runs to 13 residues. From germline, CDR1 is SNHLY and CDR2 FYNNEI. The CDR3 is CASSDSLAGELFF. The CDR3 DNA is TGTGCCAGCAGCGACAGCCTCGCCGGGGAGCTGTTTTTT.

This clonotype occurred many times. The rearrangement links TRBV19 to TRBJ2-2; perhaps TRBD1 as D (5 bases). The CDR3 has 13 amino acids. Trimming pared 5 bases from V and 7 bases from J, leaving 11 bases between. Germline lookup yields CDR1 LNHDA and CDR2 SQIVND (reference sequence). In nucleotides, the CDR3 is TGTGCCAGTAGTGTAGGGGTGAACGGGGAGCTGTTTTTT. Its translation is CASSVGVNGELFF.

The V call is TRBV27, the J call TRBJ2-7, with D tentatively TRBD2 (5 bases). The CDR3 is 15 amino acids. Trimming took off 6 bases at V and 0 bases at J, with 15 bases between the two ends. CDR1 is MNHEY, CDR2 SMNVEV, per germline (reference sequence). The CDR3 nucleotides read TGTGCCAGCAGGGTAACCGGGATGCACTCCTACGAGCAGTACTTC. Protein product: CASRVTGMHSYEQYF.

Note on this clonotype: A much larger clone lies one base from this, so it may be a read error. V usage is TRBV5-4 and J usage is TRBJ2-5; 10 bases align to TRBD2. The CDR3 has 16 amino acids. CDR1 and CDR2 (germline): SGHNT, YYREEE (reference sequence). Losses at the gene ends were 3 bases for V and 4 bases for J; bases not matched to a gene: 9. The DNA for the CDR3 is TGTGCCAGCAGCTCCGCCCTAGCGGGAGTCGGAGAGACCCAGTACTTC. It translates to CASSSALAGVGETQYF.

The table lists this clonotype with many counts. This sequence joins TRBV15 and TRBJ2-1; 13 positions agree with TRBD2. J gave up 4 bases and V 1 base, and 1 base lay outside the gene matches. This CDR3 is 16 amino acids long. The V gene's germline CDR1 is LNHNV and CDR2 YYDKDF (reference sequence). CDR3 residues: CATSRGGLAGYNEQFF. The CDR3 DNA sequence: TGTGCCACCAGCAGAGGGGGACTAGCGGGGTACAATGAGCAGTTCTTC.

This clonotype has at least ten counts. The chain uses TRBV5-1 and TRBJ2-1; 9 nucleotides match TRBD1. Trimming cost V 2 bases and J 8 bases; bases outside gene matches: 8. Germline CDR1 and CDR2: SGHRS and YFSETQ. The CDR3 consists of 15 residues. CDR3 DNA sequence: TGCGCCAGCAGCTTTCGTGGGACAGGGCCGGATGAGCAGTTCTTC. Encoded protein: CASSFRGTGPDEQFF.

This clonotype was recorded many times. This chain links TRBV7-2 with TRBJ2-3, with 8 bases lining up with TRBD1. CDR1 is SGHTA, CDR2 FQGNSA, per germline. The CDR3 spans 17 residues. The V and J ends lost 5 bases and 9 bases, in that order; junction bases with no gene match: 19. The CDR3 DNA reads as TGTGCCAGCAGCCCGTCCTCTCTTGGGACAGGTCTCCCAACGCAGTATTTT. This codes for CASSPSSLGTGLPTQYF.

This chain uses TRBV5-4 with TRBJ1-1; D call uncertain. The germline CDR1 and CDR2 sequences are SGHNT and YYREEE (reference sequence). Trimming shortened V by 3 bases and J by 1 base, and 1 base separated the two germline ends. The length of the CDR3 is 11 residues. The DNA for the CDR3 is TGTGCCAGCAGCTCGAACACTGAAGCTTTCTTT. This gives the protein CASSSNTEAFF.

The chain uses TRBV6-5 and TRBJ2-1; TRBD2 aligns across 14 bases. The junction had 4 bases not matched to a gene; V was cut back by 1 base and J by 2 bases. This CDR3 is built from 18 residues. Germline CDR1 MNHEY, CDR2 SVGAGI. CDR3 region: CASSYWGLAGEAYNEQFF. Here the CDR3 DNA reads TGTGCCAGCAGTTACTGGGGACTAGCGGGAGAGGCCTACAATGAGCAGTTCTTC.

V usage is TRBV28 and J usage is TRBJ2-5; TRBD2 aligns across 13 bases. CDR3 length equals 15 residues. V lost 7 bases, J lost 5 bases, and 7 bases stayed unmatched. CDR1 is MDHEN, CDR2 SYDVKM, per germline. DNA for the CDR3: TGTGCCAGCAAGGGACTAGCGGGGACAGTGGAGACCCAGTACTTC. Translated: CASKGLAGTVETQYF. Full variable domain (remainder filled in from reference TRBV28 and TRBJ2-5): DVKVTQSSRYLVKRTGEKVFLECVQDMDHENMFWYRQDPGLGLRLIYFSYDVKMKEKGDIPEGYSVSREKKERFSLILESASTNQTSMYLCASKGLAGTVETQYFGPGTRLLVL.

Regarding this clonotype: The germline gene is not matched at one end of the junction; a read error may be the cause. The J gene is TRBJ2-3, the V gene TRBV6-1, with 11 bases matching TRBD2. Germline V gene data show CDR1 as MNHNS and CDR2 as SASEGT. This CDR3 comprises 15 residues. CDR3 amino acids: CASINLAGGTYTQYF. DNA of the CDR3: TGTGCCAGCATAAACCTAGCGGGAGGCACATATACGCAGTATTTT.

This clonotype was counted ten times or more. This sequence joins TRBV7-6 and TRBJ2-7, with D tentatively TRBD1 (6 bases). V lost 5 bases, J lost 6 bases, and 11 bases lay in between. The CDR3 covers 12 residues. Germline CDR1 SGHVS, CDR2 FNYEAQ. The CDR3 here is CASSHRVGEQYF. The CDR3 bases are TGTGCCAGCAGCCACAGGGTTGGCGAGCAGTACTTC.

This clonotype is medium-sized (0.01 to 0.1%). The chain recombines TRBV7-2 with TRBJ1-1; 7 bases agree with TRBD1. This CDR3 comprises 15 residues. Germline CDR1 and CDR2: SGHTA and FQGNSA. V dropped 4 bases and J dropped 9; count of bases not matched to a gene: 14. The CDR3 is CASSSPQSVTGKAFF. CDR3 nucleotides: TGTGCCAGCAGCTCGCCCCAATCTGTGACAGGGAAAGCTTTCTTT.

This clonotype came up a few times. One base away lies a much larger clone, so this may be a sequencing read error. The CDR3 sequence: CATSRVAGPGELFF. The CDR3 nucleotides are TGTGCCACCAGCAGAGTGGCGGGTCCCGGGGAGCTGTTTTTT. V usage is TRBV15 and J usage is TRBJ2-2; D is possibly TRBD2 (5 bases). The germline gives CDR1 LNHNV, CDR2 YYDKDF (reference sequence). Trimming took off 1 base at V and 6 bases at J, with 9 bases between the two ends. CDR3 length: 14 residues.

Relative to its sample, this clonotype is medium-sized. This rearrangement joins TRBV6-5 to TRBJ2-2; unclear D gene. Germline CDR1 reads MNHEY; CDR2 reads SVGAGI. The V gene lost 3 bases and the J gene lost 6 bases, with 2 bases spanning the gap. The CDR3 consists of 11 residues. CDR3 nucleotide sequence: TGTGCCAGCAGTTATCCCGGGGAGCTGTTTTTT. It is translated as CASSYPGELFF.

Points on this clonotype: Compared with germline, one end of the junction differs, possibly owing to a read error. The chain links TRBV24-1 to TRBJ2-2; tentative D call: TRBD2 (5 bases). Per the germline V gene, CDR1 is KGHDR and CDR2 is SFDVKD. This CDR3 spans 16 amino acids. The CDR3 loop is CATSDDRKLNTGELSF. The CDR3 DNA follows: TGTGCCACCAGTGATGACCGAAAGCTTAACACCGGGGAGCTGTCTTTT.

This CDR3 is CASSLGTFNTGELFF. DNA of the CDR3: TGTGCCAGCAGCTTGGGCACCTTCAACACCGGGGAGCTGTTTTTT. The chain joins TRBV7-2 to TRBJ2-2, with D unclear. The germline V and J ends were trimmed by 3 bases and 2 bases, with 10 bases remaining between them. CDR3 length equals 15 residues. Per germline, CDR1 SGHTA and CDR2 FQGNSA.

Concerning this clonotype: A far larger clone is one nucleotide away, so this likely arose from a read error. This chain uses TRBV6-6 with TRBJ2-5; 7 bases fit TRBD1. V was clipped by 0 bases and J by 1 base; unmatched bases: 5. Germline assignment: CDR1 MNHNY and CDR2 SVGAGI (reference sequence). The CDR3 runs 16 residues. CDR3 in amino acids: CASSYSATGSQETQYF. The CDR3 DNA reads as TGTGCCAGCAGTTACTCTGCGACAGGGAGCCAAGAGACCCAGTACTTC.